The 8 T cell receptor beta chains reported below all come from one sample, sequenced in a study of shared clonotypes between healthy human individuals. The data were produced by immunoSEQ multiplex PCR, yet TCRdb's version contains in-frame clones alone and is incomplete. The sample lists over a million clones, around four fifths seen once, with 1.4% to 1.5% in the top ten. Sequencing input: memory CD4+ T cells sorted from blood. Described subset: CD45RA-negative fraction. The receptors were sampled from a man between 18 and 29 years old in good health.

As for this clone: Mismatch with germline at one junction end may stem from a read error. The chain is built from TRBV25-1 and TRBJ1-1, with TRBD1 matching 12 bases. The germline CDR1 and CDR2 sequences are MGHDK and SYGVNS. CDR3 length: 17 residues. The CDR3 sequence: CASSGRDRGPGNAEAFF. Written as DNA, the CDR3 is TGTGCCAGCAGTGGCCGGGACAGGGGGCCGGGGAACGCTGAAGCTTTCTTT.

This chain joins TRBV28 and TRBJ1-4, with no clear D. The CDR3 has 14 residues. Germline V CDR1 and CDR2: MDHEN, SYDVKM. The V end lost 2 bases, the J end lost 3 bases, and 7 bases lay between the germline ends. The CDR3 region has the DNA TGTGCCAGCAGTTTACTAAACTCTAATGAAAAACTGTTTTTT. Translating gives CASSLLNSNEKLFF.

V usage is TRBV2 and J usage is TRBJ2-2; TRBD2 matches at 10 bases. The J segment lost 5 bases and the V segment lost 4 bases, leaving 4 bases of the junction unmatched. The CDR3 length is 15 residues. Germline V CDR1 and CDR2: SNHLY, FYNNEI. The CDR3 sequence is CASSVTSGVTGELFF. In nucleotides, the CDR3 is TGTGCCAGCAGTGTTACTAGCGGGGTAACCGGGGAGCTGTTTTTT.

The table lists this clone with a few counts. This sequence joins TRBV28 and TRBJ1-1; no definite D call. This CDR3 has 13 residues. The V gene lost 4 bases and the J gene lost 0 bases, with 6 bases spanning the gap. In germline, CDR1 is MDHEN, CDR2 SYDVKM. CDR3 protein: CASSSTMNTEAFF. For the CDR3, the DNA is TGTGCCAGCAGTTCAACTATGAACACTGAAGCTTTCTTT.

The genes are TRBV12-5 and TRBJ2-3; no clear D. CDR1 is LGHNT, CDR2 FRNRAP, per germline. Trimming shortened V by 2 bases and J by 2 bases, and 11 bases separated the two germline ends. The length of the CDR3 is 15 residues. The CDR3 sequence: CASGLTWDNTDTQYF. DNA of the CDR3: TGTGCTAGTGGTTTGACTTGGGATAACACAGATACGCAGTATTTT.

The chain is built from TRBV19 and TRBJ1-2; D unresolved. Germline assignment: CDR1 LNHDA and CDR2 SQIVND (reference sequence). V was pared by 4 bases and J by 8 bases, with 17 bases between. There are 14 residues in the CDR3. The CDR3 here is CASSTQNPLDGYTF. CDR3 bases: TGTGCCAGTAGTACCCAGAACCCACTAGACGGCTACACCTTC.

This clone was counted once. The chain uses TRBV11-2 and TRBJ1-1, with 8 bases aligning to TRBD1. Germline CDR1 SGHAT, CDR2 FQNNGV. The CDR3 has 14 amino acids. Germline trimming cut 5 bases from V and 1 base from J; bases unmatched to any gene: 3. CDR3 sequence: CASSRQGRNTEAFF. CDR3 DNA: TGTGCCAGCAGCCGACAGGGGAGGAACACTGAAGCTTTCTTT.

The CDR3 spells CASSPPRGQGYEQYF. The CDR3, as DNA: TGTGCCAGCTCACCACCTCGGGGACAGGGGTACGAGCAGTACTTC. The chain couples TRBV18 to TRBJ2-7; 10 bases are shared with TRBD1. The CDR3 sequence is 15 residues long. Germline loops: CDR1 KGHSH, CDR2 LQKENI. With 0 bases clipped from V and 4 bases from J, the junction kept 3 bases outside the gene matches.